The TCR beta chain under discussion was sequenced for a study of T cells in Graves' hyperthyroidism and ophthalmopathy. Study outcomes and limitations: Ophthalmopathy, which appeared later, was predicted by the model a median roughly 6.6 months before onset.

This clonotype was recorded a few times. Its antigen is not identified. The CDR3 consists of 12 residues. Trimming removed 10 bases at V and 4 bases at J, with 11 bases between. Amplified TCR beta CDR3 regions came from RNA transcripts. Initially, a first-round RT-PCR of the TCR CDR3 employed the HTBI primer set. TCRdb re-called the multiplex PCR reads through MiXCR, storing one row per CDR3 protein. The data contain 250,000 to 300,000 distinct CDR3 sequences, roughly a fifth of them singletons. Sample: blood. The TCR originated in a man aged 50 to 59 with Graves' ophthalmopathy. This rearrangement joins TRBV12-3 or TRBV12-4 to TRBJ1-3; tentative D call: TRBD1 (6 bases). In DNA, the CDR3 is TGTGCCATAGGGGGGAACGGAAACACCATATATTTT. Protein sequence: CAIGGNGNTIYF.